This T cell receptor (beta chain) was captured in a study of cytomegalovirus exposure and HLA in healthy donors. Regarding this clone: Its antigen remains unknown.

Study-level results: Some public TCRs appeared in many individuals, while most sequences were rare.

Primers included in the PCR were 60 Vbeta and 13 Jbeta primers. This table comes from immunoSEQ multiplex PCR, and its TCRdb copy is limited to in-frame clones, with some not included. The table includes 60,000 to 75,000 clones, 70% to 85% detected once. CDR1 and CDR2 from the germline V gene are SGHVS and FQNEAQ. V was pared by 5 bases and J by 4 bases, with 17 bases between. The CDR3 contains 15 residues. The sequenced sample was PBMCs. This chain joins TRBV7-8 and TRBJ1-2; no clear D gene. This receptor was taken from a woman in her thirties in good health and CMV-seronegative. CDR3 protein: CASSLTDSRGYGYTF. For the CDR3, the DNA is TGTGCCAGCAGCCTGACGGATAGTCGAGGCTATGGCTACACCTTC. The full variable domain, completed using reference TRBV7-8 and TRBJ1-2, is GAGVSQSPRYKVAKRGQDVALRCDPISGHVSLFWYQQALGQGPEFLTYFQNEAQLDKSGLPSDRFFAERPEGSVSTLKIQRTQQEDSAVYLCASSLTDSRGYGYTFGSGTRLTVV.